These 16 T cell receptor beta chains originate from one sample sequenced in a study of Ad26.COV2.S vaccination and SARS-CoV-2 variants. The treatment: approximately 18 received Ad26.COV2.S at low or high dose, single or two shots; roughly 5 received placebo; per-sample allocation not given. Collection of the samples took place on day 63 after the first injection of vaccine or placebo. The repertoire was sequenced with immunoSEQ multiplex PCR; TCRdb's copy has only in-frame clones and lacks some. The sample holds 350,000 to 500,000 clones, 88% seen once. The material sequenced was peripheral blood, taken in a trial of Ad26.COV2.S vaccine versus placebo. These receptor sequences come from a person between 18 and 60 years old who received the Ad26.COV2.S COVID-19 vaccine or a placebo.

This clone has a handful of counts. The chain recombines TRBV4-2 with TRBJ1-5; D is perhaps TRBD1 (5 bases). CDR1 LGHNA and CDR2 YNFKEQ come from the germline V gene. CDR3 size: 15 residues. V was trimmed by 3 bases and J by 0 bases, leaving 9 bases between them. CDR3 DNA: TGTGCCAGCAGCCATGAAAGGGGTAGCAATCAGCCCCAGCATTTT. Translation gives CASSHERGSNQPQHF.

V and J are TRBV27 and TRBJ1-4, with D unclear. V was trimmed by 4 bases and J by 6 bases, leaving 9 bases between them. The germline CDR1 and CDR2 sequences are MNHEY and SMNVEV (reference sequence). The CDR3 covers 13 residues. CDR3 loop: CASSSLMDEKLFF. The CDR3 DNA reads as TGTGCCAGCAGTTCCCTTATGGATGAAAAACTGTTTTTT.

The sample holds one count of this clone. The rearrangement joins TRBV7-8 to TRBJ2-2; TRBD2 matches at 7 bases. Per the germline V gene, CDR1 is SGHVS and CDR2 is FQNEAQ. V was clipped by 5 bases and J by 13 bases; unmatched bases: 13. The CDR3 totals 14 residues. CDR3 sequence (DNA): TGTGCCAGCAGCGCGTACCTCCGACCGGGAGGGCTGTTTTTT. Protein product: CASSAYLRPGGLFF.

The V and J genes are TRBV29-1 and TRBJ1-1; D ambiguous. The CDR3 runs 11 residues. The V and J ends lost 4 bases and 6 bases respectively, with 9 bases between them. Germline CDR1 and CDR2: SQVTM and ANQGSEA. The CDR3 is CSVGGLSEAFF. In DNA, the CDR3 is TGCAGCGTTGGAGGTCTATCTGAAGCTTTCTTT.

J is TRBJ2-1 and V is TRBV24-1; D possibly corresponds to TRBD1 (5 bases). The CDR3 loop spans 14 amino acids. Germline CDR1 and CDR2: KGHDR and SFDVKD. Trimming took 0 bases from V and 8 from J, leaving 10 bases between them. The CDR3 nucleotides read TGTGCCACCAGTGATTTGGGGGCAGTTGATGAGCAGTTCTTC. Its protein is CATSDLGAVDEQFF.

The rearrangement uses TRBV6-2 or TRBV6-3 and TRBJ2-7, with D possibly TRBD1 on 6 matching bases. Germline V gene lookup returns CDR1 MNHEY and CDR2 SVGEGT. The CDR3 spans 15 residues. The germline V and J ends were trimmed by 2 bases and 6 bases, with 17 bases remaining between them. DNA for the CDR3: TGTGCCAGCAGTTACGCAGGGGCGTTAGGGCTCGAGCAGTACTTC. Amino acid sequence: CASSYAGALGLEQYF.

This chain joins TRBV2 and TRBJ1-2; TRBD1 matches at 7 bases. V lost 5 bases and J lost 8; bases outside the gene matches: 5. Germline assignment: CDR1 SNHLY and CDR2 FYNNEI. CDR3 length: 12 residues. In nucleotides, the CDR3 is TGTGCCAGCAGTTACAGGGGCGGAGGCTACACCTTC. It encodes CASSYRGGGYTF.

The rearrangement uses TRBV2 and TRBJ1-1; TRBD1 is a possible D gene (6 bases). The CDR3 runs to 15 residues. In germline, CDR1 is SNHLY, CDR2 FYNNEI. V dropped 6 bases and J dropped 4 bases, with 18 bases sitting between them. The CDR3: CASRTQGRGSTEAFF. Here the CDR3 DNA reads TGTGCCAGCAGAACACAGGGTCGGGGTTCCACTGAAGCTTTCTTT.

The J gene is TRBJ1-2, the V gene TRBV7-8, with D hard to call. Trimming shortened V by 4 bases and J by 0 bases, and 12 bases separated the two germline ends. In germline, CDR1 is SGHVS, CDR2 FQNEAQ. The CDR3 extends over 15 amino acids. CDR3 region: CASSSIVGANYGYTF. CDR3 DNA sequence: TGTGCCAGCAGCTCGATAGTAGGAGCTAACTATGGCTACACCTTC.

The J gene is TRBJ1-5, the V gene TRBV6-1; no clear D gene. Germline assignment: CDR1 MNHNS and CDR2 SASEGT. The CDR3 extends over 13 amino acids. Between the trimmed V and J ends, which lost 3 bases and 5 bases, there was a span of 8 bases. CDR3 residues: CASSERKDQPQHF. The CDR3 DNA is TGTGCCAGCAGTGAGAGGAAGGATCAGCCCCAGCATTTT.

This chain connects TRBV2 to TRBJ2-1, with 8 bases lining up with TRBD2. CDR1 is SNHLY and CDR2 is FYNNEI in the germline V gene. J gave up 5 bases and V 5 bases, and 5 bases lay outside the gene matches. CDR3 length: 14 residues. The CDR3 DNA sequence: TGTGCCAGCAGTCCCGGGGGGGCGGACAATGAGCAGTTCTTC. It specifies CASSPGGADNEQFF. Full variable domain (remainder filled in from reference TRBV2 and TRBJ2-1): EPEVTQTPSHQVTQMGQEVILRCVPISNHLYFYWYRQILGQKVEFLVSFYNNEISEKSEIFDDQFSVERPDGSNFTLKIRSTKLEDSAMYFCASSPGGADNEQFFGPGTRLTVL.

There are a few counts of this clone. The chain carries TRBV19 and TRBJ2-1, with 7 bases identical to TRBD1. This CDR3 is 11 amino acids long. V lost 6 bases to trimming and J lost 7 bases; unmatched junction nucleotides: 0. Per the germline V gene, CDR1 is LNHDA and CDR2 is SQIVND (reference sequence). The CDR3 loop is CASRQGNEQFF. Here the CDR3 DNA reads TGTGCCAGTAGACAGGGGAATGAGCAGTTCTTC.

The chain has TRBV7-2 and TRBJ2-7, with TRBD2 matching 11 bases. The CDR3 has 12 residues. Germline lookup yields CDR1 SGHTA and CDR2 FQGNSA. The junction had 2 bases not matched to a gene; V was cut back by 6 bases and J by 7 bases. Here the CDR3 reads CASSSSGGEQYF. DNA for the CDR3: TGTGCCAGCAGTTCTAGCGGGGGGGAGCAGTACTTC.

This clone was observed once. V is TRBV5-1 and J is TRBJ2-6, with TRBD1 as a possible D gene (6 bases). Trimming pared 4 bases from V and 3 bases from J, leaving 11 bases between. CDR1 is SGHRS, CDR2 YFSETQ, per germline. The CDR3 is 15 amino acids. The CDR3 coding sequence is TGCGCCAGCAGCGCCTCAGGGGTTGGGGCCAACGTCCTGACTTTC. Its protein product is CASSASGVGANVLTF.

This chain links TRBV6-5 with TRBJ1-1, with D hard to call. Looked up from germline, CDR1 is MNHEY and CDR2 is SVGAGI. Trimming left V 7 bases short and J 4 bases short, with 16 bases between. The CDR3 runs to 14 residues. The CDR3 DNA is TGTGCCAGCACCAGAAGACGGGAGCTCACTGAAGCTTTCTTT. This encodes CASTRRRELTEAFF.

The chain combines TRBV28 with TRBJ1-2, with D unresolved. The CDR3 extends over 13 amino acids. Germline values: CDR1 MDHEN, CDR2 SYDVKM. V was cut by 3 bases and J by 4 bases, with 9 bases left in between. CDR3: CASSFQSFYGYTF. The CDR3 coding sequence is TGTGCCAGCAGTTTCCAGAGCTTCTATGGCTACACCTTC.